Below, one TCR beta chain is given with its context. The data were taken from a study of blood T cell repertoires in COVID-19. Study information: Spain, Italy and the United States supplied samples that represented acute and convalescent COVID-19. From T cells, B-cell-depleted T cells, or PBMCs came the material, which was cDNA or gDNA.

Original methodology: By means of reference gene primer amplification, nucleated cell counts were estimated. Assay: immunoSEQ multiplex PCR; the TCRdb copy retains only in-frame clones and omits some. Clone size and V and J calls were adopted from that table, with D and trimming inferred from the DNA. Of approximately 260,000 clones in the sample, 90% were seen once. The sequence was obtained from a woman aged 35 to 49 with acute or convalescent COVID-19. Input material: peripheral blood.

In nucleotides, the CDR3 is TGTGCCTGGAGTCAGAACTCACCCCTCCACTTT. Translation: CAWSQNSPLHF. The genes are TRBV30 and TRBJ1-6, with D unresolved. Per germline, CDR1 GTSNPN and CDR2 SVGIG (reference sequence). The CDR3 extends over 11 amino acids. V lost 2 bases, J lost 10 bases, and 6 bases lay in between. Full variable domain (remainder filled in from reference TRBV30 and TRBJ1-6): SQTIHQWPATLVQPVGSPLSLECTVEGTSNPNLYWYRQAAGRGLQLLFYSVGIGQISSEVPQNLSASRPQDRQFILSSKKLLLSDSGFYLCAWSQNSPLHFGNGTRLTVT.